This T cell receptor beta chain stems from a study of T cells after posttransplantation cyclophosphamide. Whole-study results and caveats: After PTCy, TRB diversity resembled that of CNI/methotrexate controls. Donor-recipient repertoire similarity was low at 1-2 months, rising over year one.

Germline CDR1 and CDR2: SGHTA and FQGNSA. Between the trimmed V and J ends, which lost 4 bases and 9 bases, there was a span of 4 bases. The CDR3 has 11 amino acids. This clone has ten or more counts. What it recognizes is unknown. Treatment was busulfan-fludarabine conditioning, a marrow graft, and cyclophosphamide on days +3 and +4. The repertoire was sequenced with immunoSEQ multiplex PCR; TCRdb's copy has only in-frame clones and lacks some. This sample has roughly 25,000 clones, each found more than once. The V call is TRBV7-2, the J call TRBJ1-6; D remains ambiguous. Sequencing used PBMCs, obtained after allogeneic stem cell transplant with posttransplant cyclophosphamide. This clonotype was sampled from a male patient in his late teens or twenties who received an allogeneic stem cell transplant from a related donor, was CMV-positive, and had no GVHD. Some T cells here may be from the graft donor. CDR3: CASSSLSPLHF. The CDR3 DNA reads as TGTGCCAGCAGCTCCCTTTCACCCCTCCACTTT.